Described below is a single TCR beta chain sequence and its context. The data derive from a study of control samples from healthy donors and cancer patients. Trimming shortened V by 8 bases and J by 7 bases, and 14 bases separated the two germline ends. The CDR3 consists of 13 residues. Germline V lookup: CDR1 SGHDN, CDR2 FVKESK. The method was immunoSEQ multiplex PCR; TCRdb's version includes in-frame clones alone and lacks a portion of them. The repertoire consists of around 23,000 clones, with approximately 85% occurring once and the leading ten covering over 35%. This receptor was obtained from a man aged 60 to 75 with head and neck cancer. Input material: PBMCs. The rearrangement uses TRBV14 and TRBJ2-2, with D perhaps matching TRBD1 (6 bases). The CDR3: CASSRFRGGELFF. DNA for the CDR3: TGTGCCAGCTCCCGATTCAGGGGCGGGGAGCTGTTTTTT.